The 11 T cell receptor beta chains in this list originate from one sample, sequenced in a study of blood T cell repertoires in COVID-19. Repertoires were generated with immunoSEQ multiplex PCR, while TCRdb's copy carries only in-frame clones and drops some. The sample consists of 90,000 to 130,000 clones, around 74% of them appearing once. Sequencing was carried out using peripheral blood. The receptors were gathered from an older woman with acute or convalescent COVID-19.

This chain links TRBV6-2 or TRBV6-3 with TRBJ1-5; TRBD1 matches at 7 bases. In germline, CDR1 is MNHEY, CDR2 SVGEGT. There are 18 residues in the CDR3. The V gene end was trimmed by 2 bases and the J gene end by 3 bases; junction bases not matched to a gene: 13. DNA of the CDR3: TGTGCCAGCAGTTACCCCACGAAATTGACAGGGTACAATCAGCCCCAGCATTTT. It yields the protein CASSYPTKLTGYNQPQHF.

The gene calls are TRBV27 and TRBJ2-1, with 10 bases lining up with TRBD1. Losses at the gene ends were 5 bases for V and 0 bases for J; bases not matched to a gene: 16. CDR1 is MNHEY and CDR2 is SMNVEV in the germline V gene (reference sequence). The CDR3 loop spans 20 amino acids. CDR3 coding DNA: TGTGCCAGCAGTGTACGAAGGGACAGGGGTGTTTCAAGCTCCTACAATGAGCAGTTCTTC. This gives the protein CASSVRRDRGVSSSYNEQFF.

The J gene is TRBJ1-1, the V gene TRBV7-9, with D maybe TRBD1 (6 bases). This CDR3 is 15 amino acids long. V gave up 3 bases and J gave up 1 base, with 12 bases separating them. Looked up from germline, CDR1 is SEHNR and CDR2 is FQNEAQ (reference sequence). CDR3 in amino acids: CASSLSGTKNTEAFF. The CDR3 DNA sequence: TGTGCCAGCAGCTTGTCCGGGACAAAGAACACTGAAGCTTTCTTT.

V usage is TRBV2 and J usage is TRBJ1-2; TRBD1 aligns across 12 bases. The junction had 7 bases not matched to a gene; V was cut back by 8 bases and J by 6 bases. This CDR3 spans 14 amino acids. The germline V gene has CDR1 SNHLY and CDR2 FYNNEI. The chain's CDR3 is CASDGTGGADGYTF. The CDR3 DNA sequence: TGTGCCAGCGACGGGACAGGGGGCGCGGATGGCTACACCTTC.

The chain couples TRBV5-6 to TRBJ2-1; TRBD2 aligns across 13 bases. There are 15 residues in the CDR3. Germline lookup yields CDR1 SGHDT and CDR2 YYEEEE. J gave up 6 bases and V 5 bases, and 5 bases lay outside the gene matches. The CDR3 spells CASSPLAGGRNEQFF. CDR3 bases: TGTGCCAGCAGTCCACTAGCGGGGGGGCGCAATGAGCAGTTCTTC.

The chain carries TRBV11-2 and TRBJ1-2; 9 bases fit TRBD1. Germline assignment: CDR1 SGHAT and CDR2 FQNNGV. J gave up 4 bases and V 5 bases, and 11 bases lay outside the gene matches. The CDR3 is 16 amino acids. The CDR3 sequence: CASSELQGAPLYGYTF. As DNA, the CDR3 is TGTGCCAGCAGCGAATTACAGGGGGCGCCCCTCTATGGCTACACCTTC.

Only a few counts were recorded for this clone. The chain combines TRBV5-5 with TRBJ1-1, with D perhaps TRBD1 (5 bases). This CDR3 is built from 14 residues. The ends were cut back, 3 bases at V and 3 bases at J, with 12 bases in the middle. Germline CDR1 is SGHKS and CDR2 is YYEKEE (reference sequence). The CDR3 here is CASSSGGFDTEAFF. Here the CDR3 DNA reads TGTGCCAGCAGCTCTGGGGGGTTCGACACTGAAGCTTTCTTT.

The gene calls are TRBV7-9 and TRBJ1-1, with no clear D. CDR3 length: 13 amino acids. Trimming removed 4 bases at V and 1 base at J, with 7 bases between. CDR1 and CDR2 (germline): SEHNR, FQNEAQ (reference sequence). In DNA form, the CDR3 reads TGTGCCAGCAGCTCCAGAGGGAACACTGAAGCTTTCTTT. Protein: CASSSRGNTEAFF.

This CDR3 reads CASNPGFMNTEAFF. DNA for the CDR3: TGTGCCAGTAATCCAGGGTTCATGAACACTGAAGCTTTCTTT. The chain employs TRBV19 and TRBJ1-1; TRBD1 might be the D (5 bases). Trimming left V 7 bases short and J 0 bases short, with 12 bases between. Germline CDR1 is LNHDA and CDR2 is SQIVND (reference sequence). CDR3 length: 14 residues.

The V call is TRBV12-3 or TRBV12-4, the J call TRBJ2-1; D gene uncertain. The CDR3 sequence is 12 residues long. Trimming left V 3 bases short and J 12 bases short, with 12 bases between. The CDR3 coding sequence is TGTGCCAGCAGTTTGGGCAGGTCTGGGCAGTTCTTC. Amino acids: CASSLGRSGQFF.

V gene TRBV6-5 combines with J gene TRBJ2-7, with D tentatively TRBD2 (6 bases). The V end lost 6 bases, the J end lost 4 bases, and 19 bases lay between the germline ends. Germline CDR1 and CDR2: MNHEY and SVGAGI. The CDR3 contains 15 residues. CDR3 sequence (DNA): TGTGCCAGCAGGAATTTCAGGAGGGTTGGATACGAGCAGTACTTC. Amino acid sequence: CASRNFRRVGYEQYF.